This TCR beta chain derives from a study of shared clonotypes between healthy human individuals. Study outcomes and limitations: In a handful of donors, around 5% of naive CD4 clonotypes appeared in common. Sampling involved blood alone; tissue repertoires likely differ. The study found lower generation probabilities in non-shared clonotypes than in those shared by all four donors.

An approximately 180 ng quantity of DNA, 25,000 to 30,000 T cell genomes, went into the sorted-subset replicate PCRs. TCRdb keeps only in-frame clones here, not all; method: immunoSEQ multiplex PCR. The sample carries just over 2,000,000 clones, about 95% recorded once. As regards this clone: Its antigen is unknown.

Only CD45RO-negative cells positively selected for CCR7 counted as naive CD8 cells, so terminally differentiated effector memory CD45RA+ cells were excluded. CDR1 and CDR2 (germline): MNHNY, SVGAGI (reference sequence). V was pared by 10 bases and J by 7 bases, with 14 bases between. The CDR3 sequence is 13 residues long. The source is a man aged 18 to 29 in good health. The V gene is TRBV6-6, the J gene TRBJ1-6, with D hard to call. Sequencing was carried out using naive CD8+ T cells sorted from blood. CDR3: CATEKLMNSPLHF. CDR3 DNA sequence: TGTGCCACCGAAAAGCTTATGAATTCACCCCTCCACTTT.